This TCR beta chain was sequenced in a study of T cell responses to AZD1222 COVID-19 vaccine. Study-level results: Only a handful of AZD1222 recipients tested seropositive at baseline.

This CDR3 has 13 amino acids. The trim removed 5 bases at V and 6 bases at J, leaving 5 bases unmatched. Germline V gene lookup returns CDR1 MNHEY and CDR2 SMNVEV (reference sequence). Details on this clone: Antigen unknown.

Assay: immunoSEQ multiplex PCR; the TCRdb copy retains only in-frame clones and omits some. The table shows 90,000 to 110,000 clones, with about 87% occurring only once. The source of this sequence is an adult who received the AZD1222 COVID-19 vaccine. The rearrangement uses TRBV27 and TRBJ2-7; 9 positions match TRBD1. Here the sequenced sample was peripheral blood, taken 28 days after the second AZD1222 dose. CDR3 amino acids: CASSVPDRGEQYF. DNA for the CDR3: TGTGCCAGCAGTGTACCGGACAGGGGCGAGCAGTACTTC.